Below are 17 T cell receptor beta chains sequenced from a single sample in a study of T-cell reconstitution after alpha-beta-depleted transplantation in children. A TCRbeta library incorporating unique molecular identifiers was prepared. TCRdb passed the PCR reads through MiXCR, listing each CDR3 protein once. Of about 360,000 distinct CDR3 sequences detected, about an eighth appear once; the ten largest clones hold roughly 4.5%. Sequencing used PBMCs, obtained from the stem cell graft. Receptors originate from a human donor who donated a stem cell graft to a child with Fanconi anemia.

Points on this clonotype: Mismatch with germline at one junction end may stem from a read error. The CDR3 DNA follows: TGCATTGCTAGAGATGTGAAGCGGGGGGGCACCGGGGAGCTGTTTTTT. Its translation is CIARDVKRGGTGELFF. The gene calls are TRBV20-1 and TRBJ2-2; 10 bases agree with TRBD2. The CDR3 contains 16 residues. Germline CDR1 reads DFQATT; CDR2 reads SNEGSKA (reference sequence).

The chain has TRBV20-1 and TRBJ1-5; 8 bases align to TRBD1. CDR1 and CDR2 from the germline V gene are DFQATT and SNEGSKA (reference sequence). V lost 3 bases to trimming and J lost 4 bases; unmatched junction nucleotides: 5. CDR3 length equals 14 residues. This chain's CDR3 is CSARQGARNQPQHF. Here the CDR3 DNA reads TGCAGTGCTAGGCAGGGGGCGCGGAATCAGCCCCAGCATTTT.

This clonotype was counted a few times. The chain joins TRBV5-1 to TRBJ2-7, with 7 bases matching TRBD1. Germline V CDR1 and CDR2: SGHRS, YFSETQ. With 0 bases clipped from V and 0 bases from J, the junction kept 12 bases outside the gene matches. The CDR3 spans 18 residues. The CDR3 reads CASSLAPSTGDISYEQYV. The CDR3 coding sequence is TGCGCCAGCAGCTTGGCCCCGTCTACAGGGGACATCTCCTACGAGCAGTACGTC.

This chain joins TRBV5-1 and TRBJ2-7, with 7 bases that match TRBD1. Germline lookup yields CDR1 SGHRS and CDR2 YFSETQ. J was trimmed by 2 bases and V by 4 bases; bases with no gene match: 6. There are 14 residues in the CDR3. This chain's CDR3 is CASSRQTGTYEQYF. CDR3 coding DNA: TGCGCCAGCAGCCGACAGACAGGGACCTACGAGCAGTACTTC.

DNA for the CDR3: TGCAGCGTTGAACCCCCCGGCAGGGACTCCTACAATGAGCAGTTCTTC. This codes for CSVEPPGRDSYNEQFF. The chain joins TRBV29-1 to TRBJ2-1, with a weak D call TRBD1 (5 bases). The germline V and J ends were trimmed by 2 bases and 0 bases, with 14 bases remaining between them. Germline-derived CDR1 and CDR2 are SQVTM and ANQGSEA. This CDR3 has 16 residues.

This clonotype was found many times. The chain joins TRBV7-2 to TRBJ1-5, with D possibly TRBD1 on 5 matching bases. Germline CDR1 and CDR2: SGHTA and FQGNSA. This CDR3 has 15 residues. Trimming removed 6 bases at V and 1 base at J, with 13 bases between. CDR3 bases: TGTGCCAGCAGTTTGGTTGGGGGGAGCAATCAGCCCCAGCATTTT. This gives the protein CASSLVGGSNQPQHF.

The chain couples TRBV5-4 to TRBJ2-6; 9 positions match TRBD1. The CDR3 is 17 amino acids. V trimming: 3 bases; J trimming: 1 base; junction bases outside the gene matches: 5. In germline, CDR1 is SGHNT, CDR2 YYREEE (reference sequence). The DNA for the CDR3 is TGTGCCAGCAGCTCGGGACAGGGTACATCTGGGGCCAACGTCCTGACTTTC. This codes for CASSSGQGTSGANVLTF. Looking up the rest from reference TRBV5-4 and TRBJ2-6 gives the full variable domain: ETGVTQSPTHLIKTRGQQVTLRCSSQSGHNTVSWYQQALGQGPQFIFQYYREEENGRGNFPPRFSGLQFPNYSSELNVNALELDDSALYLCASSSGQGTSGANVLTFGAGSRLTVL.

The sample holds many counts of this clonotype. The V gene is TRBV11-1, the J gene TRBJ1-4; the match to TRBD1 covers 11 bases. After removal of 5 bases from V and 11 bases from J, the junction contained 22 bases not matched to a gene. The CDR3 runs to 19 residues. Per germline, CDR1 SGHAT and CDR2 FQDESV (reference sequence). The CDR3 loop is CASSPRTGGSGPGFLKLFF. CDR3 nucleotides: TGTGCCAGCAGCCCGAGGACAGGGGGCAGCGGACCCGGATTTTTGAAACTGTTTTTT.

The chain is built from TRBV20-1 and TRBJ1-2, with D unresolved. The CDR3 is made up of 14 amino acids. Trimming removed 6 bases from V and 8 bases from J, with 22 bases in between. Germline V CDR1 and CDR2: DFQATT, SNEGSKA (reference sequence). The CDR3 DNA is TGCAGTGCGAGCGACCCCGGGCTTGTGACAGGCTACACCTTC. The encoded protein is CSASDPGLVTGYTF.

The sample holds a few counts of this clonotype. CDR3: CASMRGPNTEAFF. The CDR3 region has the DNA TGTGCCAGCATGAGGGGTCCGAACACTGAAGCTTTCTTT. The chain employs TRBV6-2 or TRBV6-3 and TRBJ1-1; tentative D call: TRBD1 (5 bases). The CDR3 has 13 residues. Germline loops: CDR1 MNHEY, CDR2 SVGEGT. Trimming removed 7 bases at V and 1 base at J, with 10 bases between.

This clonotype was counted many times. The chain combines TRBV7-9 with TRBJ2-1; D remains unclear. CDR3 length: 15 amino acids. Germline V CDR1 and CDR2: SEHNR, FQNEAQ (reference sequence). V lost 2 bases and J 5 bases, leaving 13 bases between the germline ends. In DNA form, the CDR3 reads TGTGCCAGCAGCTTATCAGAGGCCGAGAACAATGAGCAGTTCTTC. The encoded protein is CASSLSEAENNEQFF. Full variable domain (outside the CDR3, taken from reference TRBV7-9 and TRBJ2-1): DTGVSQNPRHKITKRGQNVTFRCDPISEHNRLYWYRQTLGQGPEFLTYFQNEAQLEKSRLLSDRFSAERPKGSFSTLEIQRTEQGDSAMYLCASSLSEAENNEQFFGPGTRLTVL.

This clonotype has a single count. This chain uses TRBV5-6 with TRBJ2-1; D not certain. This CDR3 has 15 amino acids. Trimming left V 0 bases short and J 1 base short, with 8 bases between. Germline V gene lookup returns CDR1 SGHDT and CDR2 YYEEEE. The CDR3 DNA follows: TGTGCCAGCAGCTTGGGGGGAAATTCCTACAATGAGCAGTTCTTC. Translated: CASSLGGNSYNEQFF.

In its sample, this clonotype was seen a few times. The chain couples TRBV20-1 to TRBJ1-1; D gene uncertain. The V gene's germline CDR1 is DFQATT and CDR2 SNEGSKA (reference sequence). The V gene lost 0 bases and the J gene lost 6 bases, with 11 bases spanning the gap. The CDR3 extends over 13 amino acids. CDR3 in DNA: TGCAGTGCTAGAGAATTGGGTTGGTCTGAAGCTTTCTTT. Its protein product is CSARELGWSEAFF.

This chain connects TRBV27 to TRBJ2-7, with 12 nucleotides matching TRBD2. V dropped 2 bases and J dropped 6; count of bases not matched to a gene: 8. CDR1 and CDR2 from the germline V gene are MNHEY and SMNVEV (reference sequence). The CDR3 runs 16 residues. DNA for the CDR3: TGTGCCAGCAGTTTAAAAGCTAGCGGGGGGGCTGTCGAGCAGTACGTC. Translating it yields CASSLKASGGAVEQYV.

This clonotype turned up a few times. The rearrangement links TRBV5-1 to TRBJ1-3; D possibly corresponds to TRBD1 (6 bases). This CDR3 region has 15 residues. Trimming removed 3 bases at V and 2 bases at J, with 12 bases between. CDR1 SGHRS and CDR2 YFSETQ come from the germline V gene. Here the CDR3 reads CASSSQGSPGNTIYF. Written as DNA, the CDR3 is TGCGCCAGCAGCTCACAGGGTTCCCCTGGAAACACCATATATTTT. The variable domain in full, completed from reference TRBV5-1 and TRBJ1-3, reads KAGVTQTPRYLIKTRGQQVTLSCSPISGHRSVSWYQQTPGQGLQFLFEYFSETQRNKGNFPGRFSGRQFSNSRSEMNVSTLELGDSALYLCASSSQGSPGNTIYFGEGSWLTVV.

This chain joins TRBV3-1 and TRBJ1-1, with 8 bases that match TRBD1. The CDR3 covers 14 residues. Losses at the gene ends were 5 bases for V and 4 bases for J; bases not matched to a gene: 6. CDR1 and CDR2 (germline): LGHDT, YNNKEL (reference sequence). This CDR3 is CASSSTGVGTEAFF. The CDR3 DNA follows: TGTGCCAGCAGCTCGACAGGGGTGGGCACTGAAGCTTTCTTT. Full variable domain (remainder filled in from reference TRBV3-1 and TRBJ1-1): DTAVSQTPKYLVTQMGNDKSIKCEQNLGHDTMYWYKQDSKKFLKIMFSYNNKELIINETVPNRFSPKSPDKAHLNLHINSLELGDSAVYFCASSSTGVGTEAFFGQGTRLTVV.

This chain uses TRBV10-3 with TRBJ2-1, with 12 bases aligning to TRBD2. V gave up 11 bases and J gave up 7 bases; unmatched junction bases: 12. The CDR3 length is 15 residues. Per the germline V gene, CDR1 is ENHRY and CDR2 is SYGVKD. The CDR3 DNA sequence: TGTGCCGTAACACCGGGACTAGCGGGCGAGAATGAGCAGTTCTTC. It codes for CAVTPGLAGENEQFF.